The clone carrying this T cell receptor (beta chain) was seen a few times. The entry originates in a study of T cell repertoires in cytomegalovirus infection. In TCRdb, the reads were re-called with MiXCR into one record per CDR3 protein. The table shows roughly 300,000 distinct CDR3 sequences, with around 25% occurring only once. Germline loops: CDR1 SEHNR, CDR2 FQNEAQ (reference sequence). This CDR3 contains 14 residues. Trimming removed 2 bases from V and 3 bases from J, with 11 bases in between. The specimen sequenced was PBMCs. This TCR was sampled from a human donor in good health (CMV status not recorded). Some clones in this sample may be carry-over from other donors' samples. J is TRBJ2-7 and V is TRBV7-9; a weak D match, TRBD2 (6 bases). The CDR3 sequence: CASSLPGLYYEQYF. As DNA, the CDR3 is TGTGCCAGCAGCTTACCGGGACTCTACTACGAGCAGTACTTC. The full variable domain, its missing parts supplied by reference TRBV7-9 and TRBJ2-7, is DTGVSQNPRHKITKRGQNVTFRCDPISEHNRLYWYRQTLGQGPEFLTYFQNEAQLEKSRLLSDRFSAERPKGSFSTLEIQRTEQGDSAMYLCASSLPGLYYEQYFGPGTRLTVT.